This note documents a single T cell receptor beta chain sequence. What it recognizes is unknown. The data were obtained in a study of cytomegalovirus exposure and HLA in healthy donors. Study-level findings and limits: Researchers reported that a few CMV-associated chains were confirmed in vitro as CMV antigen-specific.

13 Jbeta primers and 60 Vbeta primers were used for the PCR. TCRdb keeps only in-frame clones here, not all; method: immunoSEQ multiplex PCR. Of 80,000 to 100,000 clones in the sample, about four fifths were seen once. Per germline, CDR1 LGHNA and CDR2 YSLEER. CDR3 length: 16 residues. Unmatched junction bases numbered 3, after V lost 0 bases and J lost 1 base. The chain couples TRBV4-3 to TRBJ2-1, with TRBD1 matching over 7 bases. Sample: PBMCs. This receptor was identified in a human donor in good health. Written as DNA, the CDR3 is TGCGCCAGCAGCCAAGACAGGACAGGTTCCTACAATGAGCAGTTCTTC. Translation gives CASSQDRTGSYNEQFF.